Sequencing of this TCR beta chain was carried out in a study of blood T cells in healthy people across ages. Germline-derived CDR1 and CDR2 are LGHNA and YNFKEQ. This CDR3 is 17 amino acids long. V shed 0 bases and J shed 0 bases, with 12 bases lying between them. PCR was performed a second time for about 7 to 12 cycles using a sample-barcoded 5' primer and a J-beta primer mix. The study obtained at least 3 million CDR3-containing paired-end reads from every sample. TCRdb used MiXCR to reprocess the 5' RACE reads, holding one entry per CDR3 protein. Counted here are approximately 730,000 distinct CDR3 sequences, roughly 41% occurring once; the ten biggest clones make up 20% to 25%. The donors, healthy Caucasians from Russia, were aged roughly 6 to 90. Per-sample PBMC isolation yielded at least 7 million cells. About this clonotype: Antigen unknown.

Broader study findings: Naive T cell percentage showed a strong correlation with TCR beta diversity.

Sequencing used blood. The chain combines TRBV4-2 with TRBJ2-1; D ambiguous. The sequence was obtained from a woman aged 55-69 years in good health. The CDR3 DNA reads TGTGCCAGCAGCCAAGATCTAAGAACGAGCTCCTACAATGAGCAGTTCTTC. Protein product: CASSQDLRTSSYNEQFF.